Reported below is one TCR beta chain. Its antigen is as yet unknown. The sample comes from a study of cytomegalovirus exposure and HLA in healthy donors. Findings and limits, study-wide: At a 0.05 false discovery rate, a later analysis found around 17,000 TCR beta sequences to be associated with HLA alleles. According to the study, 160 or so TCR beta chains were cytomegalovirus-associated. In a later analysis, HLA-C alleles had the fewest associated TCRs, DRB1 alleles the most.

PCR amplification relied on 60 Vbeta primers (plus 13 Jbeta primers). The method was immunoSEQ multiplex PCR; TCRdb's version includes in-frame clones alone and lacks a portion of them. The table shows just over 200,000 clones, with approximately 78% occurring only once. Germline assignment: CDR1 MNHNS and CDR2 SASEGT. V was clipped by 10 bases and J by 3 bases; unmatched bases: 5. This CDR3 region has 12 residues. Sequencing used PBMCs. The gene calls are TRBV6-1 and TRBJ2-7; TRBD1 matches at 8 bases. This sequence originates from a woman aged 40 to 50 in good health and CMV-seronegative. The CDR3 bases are TGTGCCACCTGGACAGGGATCTACGAGCAGTACTTC. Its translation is CATWTGIYEQYF.